Shown below are 30 T cell receptor beta chains from a single sample sequenced in a study of T-cell reconstitution after alpha-beta-depleted transplantation in children. The authors prepared the TCRbeta library with unique molecular identifiers. TCRdb recomputed calls from the PCR reads with MiXCR, one row per CDR3 protein. Of around 230,000 distinct CDR3 sequences listed, approximately 17% are singletons. Sample: PBMCs, mostly from graft donor cells, taken 360 days after TCRalphabeta/CD19-depleted stem cell transplant. All receptors derive from a male patient aged 2-9 years who had a stem cell transplant for acute lymphoblastic leukemia, so the T cells may come from the graft donor.

The table lists this clonotype with a few counts. The chain uses TRBV7-9 and TRBJ2-3, with D perhaps TRBD2 (5 bases). CDR1 and CDR2 (germline): SEHNR, FQNEAQ (reference sequence). The CDR3 has 15 amino acids. V lost 5 bases to trimming and J lost 0 bases, with 12 bases between them. The CDR3 loop is CASSRGLPSTDTQYF. The DNA for the CDR3 is TGTGCCAGCAGCCGTGGACTTCCCAGCACAGATACGCAGTATTTT.

The table lists this clonotype with a few counts. The chain recombines TRBV7-8 with TRBJ1-2; D is ambiguous. CDR1 is SGHVS, CDR2 FQNEAQ, per germline. Trimming removed 1 base from V and 7 bases from J, with 22 bases in between. The CDR3 has 17 amino acids. The chain's CDR3 is CASSLVFWGGKRFGYTF. The CDR3 DNA reads as TGTGCCAGCAGCTTAGTTTTTTGGGGAGGCAAGAGATTTGGCTACACCTTC.

This clonotype occurred once. At one end the junction does not follow the germline gene, possibly because of a read error. The chain joins TRBV2 to TRBJ2-1; 15 nucleotides match TRBD2. CDR3 size: 18 residues. Germline V gene lookup returns CDR1 SNHLY and CDR2 FYNNEI. CDR3 nucleotides: TGTACCAGCAGTTCGGGGACTAGCGGGGGGTTAGGTTACAATGAGCAGTTCTTC. It specifies CTSSSGTSGGLGYNEQFF.

The chain joins TRBV15 to TRBJ2-5; D perhaps matches TRBD1 (6 bases). Per the germline V gene, CDR1 is LNHNV and CDR2 is YYDKDF (reference sequence). The CDR3 sequence is 15 residues long. V lost 0 bases to trimming and J lost 3 bases, with 11 bases between them. Written as DNA, the CDR3 is TGTGCCACCAGCAGAGATCAAGGGGGAAAAGAGACCCAGTACTTC. It specifies CATSRDQGGKETQYF.

This clonotype was observed many times. The rearrangement joins TRBV12-3 or TRBV12-4 to TRBJ2-5, with D tentatively TRBD1 (5 bases). The CDR3 covers 12 residues. Trimming took off 2 bases at V and 5 bases at J, with 6 bases between the two ends. CDR3 sequence: CASSLSGETQYF. As DNA, the CDR3 is TGTGCCAGCAGTTTATCAGGGGAGACCCAGTACTTC.

This clonotype showed up just a few times. The chain has TRBV6-1 and TRBJ1-2; 8 bases map to TRBD1. V lost 2 bases and J lost 4; bases outside the gene matches: 3. There are 14 residues in the CDR3. The germline CDR1 and CDR2 sequences are MNHNS and SASEGT. The CDR3, as DNA: TGTGCCAGCAGTGAATCCGGACAGGGCTATGGCTACACCTTC. This encodes CASSESGQGYGYTF.

CDR3 DNA sequence: TGTGCCAGCCCACCAGATGGACACAGCTCTGGGGCCAACGTCCTGACTTTC. Translating it yields CASPPDGHSSGANVLTF. The chain couples TRBV7-9 to TRBJ2-6; possibly TRBD1 for D (5 bases). Germline lookup yields CDR1 SEHNR and CDR2 FQNEAQ (reference sequence). CDR3 size: 17 residues. V gave up 8 bases and J gave up 0 bases, with 17 bases separating them.

This chain connects TRBV15 to TRBJ2-1; TRBD2 might be the D (7 bases). CDR3 length equals 16 residues. V was trimmed by 3 bases and J by 8 bases, leaving 20 bases between them. The V gene's germline CDR1 is LNHNV and CDR2 YYDKDF (reference sequence). The CDR3 here is CATSRTGGQVSHEQFF. In nucleotides, the CDR3 is TGTGCCACCAGCAGGACGGGGGGCCAGGTTTCCCATGAGCAGTTCTTC.

The CDR3 loop reads CASSRRAANYGYTF. CDR3 DNA: TGTGCCAGCAGCCGCAGGGCCGCTAACTATGGCTACACCTTC. This chain links TRBV7-2 with TRBJ1-2, with D perhaps TRBD1 (5 bases). The length of the CDR3 is 14 residues. Between the trimmed V and J ends, which lost 5 bases and 0 bases, there was a span of 10 bases. In germline, CDR1 is SGHTA, CDR2 FQGNSA.

The chain carries TRBV11-2 and TRBJ2-3; the match to TRBD2 covers 11 bases. The CDR3 is 15 amino acids. J gave up 10 bases and V 0 bases, and 6 bases lay outside the gene matches. Germline values: CDR1 SGHAT, CDR2 FQNNGV. CDR3 coding DNA: TGTGCCAGCAGCTTAGAGACTAGCGGGGTGATGGCGCAGTATTTT. This encodes CASSLETSGVMAQYF. The full variable domain, with the rest looked up from reference TRBV11-2 and TRBJ2-3, is EAGVAQSPRYKIIEKRQSVAFWCNPISGHATLYWYQQILGQGPKLLIQFQNNGVVDDSQLPKDRFSAERLKGVDSTLKIQPAKLEDSAVYLCASSLETSGVMAQYFGPGTRLTVL.

This clonotype was seen only a few times. The rearrangement joins TRBV20-1 to TRBJ1-1; TRBD1 matches at 7 bases. There are 15 residues in the CDR3. Unmatched junction bases numbered 7, after V lost 3 bases and J lost 0 bases. Looked up from germline, CDR1 is DFQATT and CDR2 is SNEGSKA (reference sequence). Here the CDR3 reads CSASDRVRMNTEAFF. The CDR3 nucleotides are TGCAGTGCTAGCGACAGGGTGAGAATGAACACTGAAGCTTTCTTT.

The V gene is TRBV7-7, the J gene TRBJ2-5; 7 nucleotides align to TRBD2. The CDR3 is 14 residues long. Germline CDR1 reads SSHAT; CDR2 reads FNYEAQ (reference sequence). V was clipped by 5 bases and J by 4 bases; unmatched bases: 7. CDR3 bases: TGTGCCAGCAGCACGGCCCCGGGGGGAGAGACCCAGTACTTC. Translation gives CASSTAPGGETQYF.

The rearrangement links TRBV29-1 to TRBJ2-5; unclear D gene. The length of the CDR3 is 13 residues. The V end lost 3 bases, the J end lost 2 bases, and 10 bases lay between the germline ends. Germline CDR1 and CDR2: SQVTM and ANQGSEA. The CDR3 reads CSVDRPPQETQYF. The CDR3 DNA is TGCAGCGTTGATCGGCCACCGCAAGAGACCCAGTACTTC.

This clonotype was counted only a few times. The chain employs TRBV29-1 and TRBJ2-1; D remains unclear. Germline assignment: CDR1 SQVTM and CDR2 ANQGSEA. The CDR3 is 12 residues long. Trimming stripped 2 bases from V and 5 bases from J, with 7 bases between. The CDR3 is CSVETFNNEQFF. The CDR3, as DNA: TGCAGCGTTGAAACCTTTAACAATGAGCAGTTCTTC.

This clonotype was detected only a few times. The V call is TRBV28, the J call TRBJ2-1; 7 nucleotides match TRBD2. V dropped 4 bases and J dropped 2; count of bases not matched to a gene: 5. The CDR3 runs to 15 residues. Looked up from germline, CDR1 is MDHEN and CDR2 is SYDVKM. The CDR3 here is CASSSPRGAYNEQFF. The CDR3 nucleotides read TGTGCCAGCAGTTCTCCTCGGGGGGCCTACAATGAGCAGTTCTTC.

This clonotype was seen repeatedly, ten times or more. The chain recombines TRBV5-1 with TRBJ2-1; D call uncertain. The ends were cut back, 4 bases at V and 9 bases at J, with 17 bases in the middle. In germline, CDR1 is SGHRS, CDR2 YFSETQ. This CDR3 spans 14 amino acids. DNA for the CDR3: TGCGCCAGCAGCGTCGCCTCTCGGGTAGGTGAGCAGTTCTTC. As protein: CASSVASRVGEQFF.

The genes are TRBV12-3 or TRBV12-4 and TRBJ2-2, with 8 bases aligning to TRBD2. The junction had 4 bases not matched to a gene; V was cut back by 2 bases and J by 5 bases. The CDR3 consists of 15 residues. CDR3 DNA sequence: TGTGCCAGCAGTTTAAAAGCGGGAGTAACCGGGGAGCTGTTTTTT. Translation: CASSLKAGVTGELFF.

This chain connects TRBV4-3 to TRBJ1-1, with D unclear. There are 15 residues in the CDR3. Germline CDR1 is LGHNA and CDR2 is YSLEER. V was cut by 0 bases and J by 1 base, with 9 bases left in between. The CDR3 loop is CASSQDPGRNTEAFF. The CDR3 DNA sequence: TGCGCCAGCAGCCAAGATCCGGGCAGGAACACTGAAGCTTTCTTT.

The chain links TRBV6-1 to TRBJ1-1; 8 positions match TRBD1. J was trimmed by 0 bases and V by 0 bases; bases with no gene match: 6. This CDR3 has 17 residues. Germline V gene data show CDR1 as MNHNS and CDR2 as SASEGT. CDR3 DNA: TGTGCCAGCAGTGAAGCGCTGACAGGGGCAGTGAACACTGAAGCTTTCTTT. Translation gives CASSEALTGAVNTEAFF.

About this clonotype: This may come from a read error, since a much larger clone is one base off. The rearrangement uses TRBV27 and TRBJ2-7; either TRBD1 or TRBD2 may supply D (7 bases each). This CDR3 region has 15 residues. Trimming took 8 bases from V and 6 from J, leaving 23 bases between them. In germline, CDR1 is MNHEY, CDR2 SMNVEV (reference sequence). CDR3 residues: CASSTRGGRGTEQYF. Here the CDR3 DNA reads TGTGCCAGCTCCACGAGGGGGGGCAGGGGGACCGAGCAGTACTTC.

This clonotype was observed at least ten times. The gene calls are TRBV12-3 or TRBV12-4 and TRBJ2-1, with TRBD2 matching 12 bases. The CDR3 runs to 14 residues. The V gene end was trimmed by 6 bases and the J gene end by 5 bases; junction bases not matched to a gene: 2. The chain's CDR3 is CASRRLAGDNEQFF. The CDR3, as DNA: TGTGCCAGCAGGAGACTAGCGGGGGACAATGAGCAGTTCTTC.

This clonotype was observed at least ten times. This rearrangement joins TRBV6-1 to TRBJ2-2; the match to TRBD2 covers 14 bases. J was trimmed by 6 bases and V by 6 bases; bases with no gene match: 6. This CDR3 spans 16 amino acids. Germline CDR1 MNHNS, CDR2 SASEGT. CDR3 region: CASSMRLAGGAGELFF. As DNA, the CDR3 is TGTGCCAGCAGCATGAGACTAGCGGGGGGGGCCGGGGAGCTGTTTTTT.

This clonotype was observed a few times. V and J are TRBV10-3 and TRBJ2-1, with 9 bases that match TRBD2. V dropped 6 bases and J dropped 0; count of bases not matched to a gene: 6. The CDR3 consists of 16 residues. Per the germline V gene, CDR1 is ENHRY and CDR2 is SYGVKD. The DNA for the CDR3 is TGTGCCATCAGACCTAGCGGGGCCAGCTCCTACAATGAGCAGTTCTTC. Its translation: CAIRPSGASSYNEQFF.

This clonotype has more than one count but fewer than ten. The chain employs TRBV20-1 and TRBJ1-4, with D possibly matching TRBD1 (6 bases). Germline values: CDR1 DFQATT, CDR2 SNEGSKA (reference sequence). The CDR3 has 13 amino acids. The V and J ends lost 0 bases and 8 bases respectively, with 10 bases between them. In DNA, the CDR3 is TGCAGTGCTAGAGATCCTACAGGGGAAAAACTGTTTTTT. The encoded protein is CSARDPTGEKLFF.

As DNA, the CDR3 is TGCAGTGCTTACAGGGATGGCTACACCTTC. Its protein product is CSAYRDGYTF. The chain recombines TRBV20-1 with TRBJ1-2; D may be TRBD1 (6 bases). The CDR3 loop spans 10 amino acids. Germline CDR1 reads DFQATT; CDR2 reads SNEGSKA (reference sequence). Trimming took off 5 bases at V and 6 bases at J, with 7 bases between the two ends.

This clonotype was found a few times. This sequence joins TRBV30 and TRBJ2-1; 10 nucleotides match TRBD2. Germline V gene lookup returns CDR1 GTSNPN and CDR2 SVGIG (reference sequence). Germline trimming cut 5 bases from V and 4 bases from J; bases unmatched to any gene: 11. The CDR3 consists of 16 residues. The CDR3 loop reads CAWGEPGLASYNEQFF. CDR3 nucleotides: TGTGCCTGGGGTGAACCGGGACTAGCGTCATACAATGAGCAGTTCTTC.

This clonotype was seen at least ten times. The chain recombines TRBV5-1 with TRBJ2-3; 10 bases line up with TRBD1. J was trimmed by 5 bases and V by 4 bases; bases with no gene match: 7. The CDR3 has 15 amino acids. Germline CDR1 reads SGHRS; CDR2 reads YFSETQ. In DNA form, the CDR3 reads TGCGCCAGCAGCCCACCGGGACAGGGGCGAGATACGCAGTATTTT. Encoded protein: CASSPPGQGRDTQYF.

A remark on this clonotype: A much larger clone differs by one base, so this may be a read error. CDR3 coding DNA: TGCGTCAGCTGCCGCCCGACAGGGGGAATTGCCGGGGAGCTGTTTTTT. It is translated as CVSCRPTGGIAGELFF. The chain uses TRBV5-1 and TRBJ2-2; 9 bases match TRBD1. The CDR3 has 16 amino acids. Germline values: CDR1 SGHRS, CDR2 YFSETQ.

This clonotype was detected a few times. This chain links TRBV7-2 with TRBJ2-7; 12 bases agree with TRBD2. Unmatched junction bases numbered 9, after V lost 2 bases and J lost 4 bases. CDR1 and CDR2 (germline): SGHTA, FQGNSA. The CDR3 loop spans 17 amino acids. The CDR3 DNA sequence: TGTGCCAGCAGCTTATCGCACGGACTAGCGGGACAGTACGAGCAGTACTTC. It codes for CASSLSHGLAGQYEQYF.

The gene calls are TRBV14 and TRBJ2-3; D not resolved. Trimming took 4 bases from V and 2 from J, leaving 10 bases between them. Germline V CDR1 and CDR2: SGHDN, FVKESK. The CDR3 covers 14 residues. Here the CDR3 DNA reads TGTGCCAGCAGCCCAAAGAGGCCCACAGATACGCAGTATTTT. Translating it yields CASSPKRPTDTQYF.